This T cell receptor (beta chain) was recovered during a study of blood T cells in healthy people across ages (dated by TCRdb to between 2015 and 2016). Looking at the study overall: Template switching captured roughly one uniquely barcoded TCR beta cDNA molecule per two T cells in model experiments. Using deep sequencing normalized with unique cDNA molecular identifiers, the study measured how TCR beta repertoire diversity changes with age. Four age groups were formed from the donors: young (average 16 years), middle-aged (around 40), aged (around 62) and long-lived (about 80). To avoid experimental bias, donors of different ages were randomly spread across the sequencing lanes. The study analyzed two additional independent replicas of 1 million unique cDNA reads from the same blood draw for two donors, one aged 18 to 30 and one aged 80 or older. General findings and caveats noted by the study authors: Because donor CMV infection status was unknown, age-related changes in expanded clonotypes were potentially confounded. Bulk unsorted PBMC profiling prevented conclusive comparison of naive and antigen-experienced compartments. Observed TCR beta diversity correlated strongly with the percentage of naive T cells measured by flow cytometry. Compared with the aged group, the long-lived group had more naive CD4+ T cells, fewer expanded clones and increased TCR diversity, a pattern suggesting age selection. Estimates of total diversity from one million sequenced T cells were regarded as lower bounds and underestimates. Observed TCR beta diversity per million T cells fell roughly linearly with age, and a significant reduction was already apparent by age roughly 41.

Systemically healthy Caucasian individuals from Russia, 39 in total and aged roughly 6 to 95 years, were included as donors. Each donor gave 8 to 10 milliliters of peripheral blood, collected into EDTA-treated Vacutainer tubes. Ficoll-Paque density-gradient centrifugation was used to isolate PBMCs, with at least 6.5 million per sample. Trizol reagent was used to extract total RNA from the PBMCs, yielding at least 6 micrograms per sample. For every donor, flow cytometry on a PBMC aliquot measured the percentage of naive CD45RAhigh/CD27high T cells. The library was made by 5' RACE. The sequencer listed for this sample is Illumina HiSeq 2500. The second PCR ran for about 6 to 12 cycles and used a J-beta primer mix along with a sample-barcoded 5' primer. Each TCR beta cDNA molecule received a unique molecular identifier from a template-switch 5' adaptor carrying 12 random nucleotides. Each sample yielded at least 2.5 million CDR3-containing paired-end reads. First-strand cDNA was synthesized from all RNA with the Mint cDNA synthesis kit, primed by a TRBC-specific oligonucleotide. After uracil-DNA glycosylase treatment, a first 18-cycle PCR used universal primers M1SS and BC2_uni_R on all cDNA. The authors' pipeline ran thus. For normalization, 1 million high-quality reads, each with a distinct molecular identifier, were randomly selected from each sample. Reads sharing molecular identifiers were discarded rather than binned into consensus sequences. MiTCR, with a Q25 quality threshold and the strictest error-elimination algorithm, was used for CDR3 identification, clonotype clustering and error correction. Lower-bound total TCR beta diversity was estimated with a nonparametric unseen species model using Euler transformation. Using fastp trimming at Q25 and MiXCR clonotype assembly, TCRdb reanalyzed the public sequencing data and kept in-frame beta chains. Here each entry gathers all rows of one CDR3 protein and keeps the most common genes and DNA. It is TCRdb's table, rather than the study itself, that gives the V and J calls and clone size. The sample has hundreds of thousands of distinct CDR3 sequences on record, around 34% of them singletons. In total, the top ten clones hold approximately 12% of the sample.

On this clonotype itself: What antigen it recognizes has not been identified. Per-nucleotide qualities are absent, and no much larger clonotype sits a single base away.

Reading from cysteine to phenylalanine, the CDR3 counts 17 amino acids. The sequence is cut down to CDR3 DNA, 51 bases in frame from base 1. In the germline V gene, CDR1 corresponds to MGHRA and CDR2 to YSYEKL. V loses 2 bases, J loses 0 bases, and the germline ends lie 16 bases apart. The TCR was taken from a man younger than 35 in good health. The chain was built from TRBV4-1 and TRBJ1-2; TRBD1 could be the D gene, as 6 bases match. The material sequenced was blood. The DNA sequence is TGCGCCAGCAGCCAATCACCCCGGGACACCGCTAACTATGGCTACACCTTC. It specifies CASSQSPRDTANYGYTF.